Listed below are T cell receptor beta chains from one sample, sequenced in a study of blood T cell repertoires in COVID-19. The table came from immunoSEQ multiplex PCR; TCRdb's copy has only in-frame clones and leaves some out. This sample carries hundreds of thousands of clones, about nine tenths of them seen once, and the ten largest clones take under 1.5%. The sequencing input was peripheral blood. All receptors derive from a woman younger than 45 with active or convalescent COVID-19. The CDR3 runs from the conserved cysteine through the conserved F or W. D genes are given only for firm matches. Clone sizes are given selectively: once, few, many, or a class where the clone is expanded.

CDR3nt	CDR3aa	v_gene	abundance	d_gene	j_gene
TGTGCCAGCAGTTATCGGGGGGAAGAGGGTGGCTACACCTTC	CASSYRGEEGGYTF	TRBV6-5	NA	NA	TRBJ1-2
TGTGCCAGCTCACAGGAGCGGCAGACCCCCTACGAGCAGTACTTC	CASSQERQTPYEQYF	TRBV18	NA	NA	TRBJ2-7
TGTGCCAGCAGCCAAGCCGGAGCTAACTATGGCTACACCTTC	CASSQAGANYGYTF	TRBV4-2	NA	NA	TRBJ1-2
TGTGCCAGCAGTGACTTGGCCCCAGGAGGGGATAACGAGCAGTACTTC	CASSDLAPGGDNEQYF	TRBV25-1	NA	NA	TRBJ2-7
TGTGCCAGCAAGCAAGGGGGGGGGCCTTCACCCCTCCACTTT	CASKQGGGPSPLHF	TRBV6-5	NA	NA	TRBJ1-6
TGTGCCACCAGCAGAGATCTCGGGAGCGGGGGGCCCTACAATGAGCAGTTCTTC	CATSRDLGSGGPYNEQFF	TRBV15	NA	TRBD2	TRBJ2-1
TGCGCCAGCAGTGACCCTGACAGGGGGCCGGACGGCTACACCTTC	CASSDPDRGPDGYTF	TRBV10-1	NA	TRBD1	TRBJ1-2
TGTGCCAGCAGCTGGGGACTAGCGGGTGAGCAGTTCTTC	CASSWGLAGEQFF	TRBV13	once	TRBD2	TRBJ2-1
TGTGCCAGTTGCGAGGGCAGAATCCGATATAGCAATCAGCCCCAGCATTTT	CASCEGRIRYSNQPQHF	TRBV19	NA	NA	TRBJ1-5
TGTGCCAGCACCCGAGACAGGGACATGAACACTGAAGCTTTCTTT	CASTRDRDMNTEAFF	TRBV6-5	NA	TRBD1	TRBJ1-1
TGTGCCAGCAGTCGACAGGGGACAAAAACTGAAGCTTTCTTT	CASSRQGTKTEAFF	TRBV25-1	NA	TRBD1	TRBJ1-1
TGTGCCAGTAATACGCCGGGGGGCACCGGGGAGCTGTTTTTT	CASNTPGGTGELFF	TRBV19	NA	TRBD2	TRBJ2-2
TGTGCCAGCAGCTCCCACGGGACCGGGGAGCTGTTTTTT	CASSSHGTGELFF	TRBV7-7	NA	NA	TRBJ2-2
TGTGCCAGCAGTGAAACATTTGAGGGGGCATTGCGAAAACTGTTTTTT	CASSETFEGALRKLFF	TRBV6-1	NA	TRBD1	TRBJ1-4
TGTGCCACCCTCCCAGGGCCAGGCCGCTCCTACGAGCAGTACTTC	CATLPGPGRSYEQYF	TRBV10-3	NA	NA	TRBJ2-7
TGTGCCAGCAGTGATCGGAGAGGGATGAACACTGAAGCTTTCTTT	CASSDRRGMNTEAFF	TRBV2	NA	NA	TRBJ1-1
TGTGCCAGCAGCGCCGAGGCCCTAGCGGGGGTCTACGAGCAGTACTTC	CASSAEALAGVYEQYF	TRBV9	NA	TRBD2	TRBJ2-7
TGTGCCAGGCCTCAATTAGCGGGTAATGAGCAGTTCTTC	CARPQLAGNEQFF	TRBV6-4	NA	TRBD2	TRBJ2-1
TGCAGCGTCGTGGACAGGGCGACCGTGAACACTGAAGCTTTCTTT	CSVVDRATVNTEAFF	TRBV29-1	NA	TRBD1	TRBJ1-1
TGTGCCATCAGTGACAGACAGGGGACCTCCTACGAGCAGTACTTC	CAISDRQGTSYEQYF	TRBV10-3	NA	TRBD1	TRBJ2-7
TGTGCCAGCAGGAAAGGGTACAGACAGTCTATAGAGGTAGGCAACACTGAAGCTTTCTTT	CASRKGYRQSIEVGNTEAFF	TRBV27	NA	NA	TRBJ1-1